This T cell receptor beta chain was recorded in a study of T cell responses to AZD1222 COVID-19 vaccine. Study outcomes and limitations: Vaccination with two AZD1222 doses was followed by a rise in Spike-specific TCR breadth and depth. At baseline, seropositivity was found in only a handful of AZD1222 recipients. Distributed over spike, vaccine-associated CD4 TCRs predominated at 160-218 and 743-854.

V lost 0 bases to trimming and J lost 2 bases, with 6 bases between them. The CDR3 spans 14 residues. Per the germline V gene, CDR1 is SGHTA and CDR2 is FQGTGA. Clones were read by immunoSEQ multiplex PCR, and TCRdb kept only the in-frame ones, dropping some. Among about 150,000 clones listed, over 80% were seen once. Notes on this clone: Its specificity is unknown.

The analysis combined second doses at about 4 or about 12 weeks. The sequenced sample was peripheral blood, obtained 28 days after the second AZD1222 dose. This chain joins TRBV7-3 and TRBJ2-3; D is undetermined. The receptor was isolated from an adult who received the AZD1222 COVID-19 vaccine. In DNA form, the CDR3 reads TGTGCCAGCAGCTTAACGGGTCTCACAGATACGCAGTATTTT. Translated: CASSLTGLTDTQYF.